The entry below describes one T cell receptor (beta chain). Its antigen is currently unknown. The data were obtained in a study of vaccination and CD4 T cells after COVID-19. Sequencing of cultured CD4+ T cell DNA used the Oncomine TCR Beta short-read assay. MiXCR was run by TCRdb on the PCR reads, yielding one entry per CDR3 protein. The table shows 4,500 to 5,500 distinct CDR3 sequences, with 60% occurring only once. Study conclusions and caveats: Convalescent patients had a median around 90% of reactive clones appearing only post-vaccination. The rise in median SARS-CoV-2-reactive clonotypes, from about 20 to 38, was not significant.

Stated treatment: approximately nine-day PBMC culture with coronavirus spike peptide pools or control peptides (ViraFEST assay). CD4+ T cells that came from the unexposed donor were collected before the COVID-19 pandemic (2011-2018). Peptide-pool expansion of antigen-specific T cells preceded TCR sequencing in ViraFEST. Per the germline V gene, CDR1 is LNHDA and CDR2 is SQIVND (reference sequence). The CDR3 consists of 16 residues. V lost 11 bases and J lost 0, with 22 bases in between. The origin of this receptor is a human donor in good health. The specimen sequenced was CD4+ T cells from blood, cultured in vitro. J is TRBJ1-1 and V is TRBV19; TRBD1 might be the D (6 bases). DNA of the CDR3: TGTGCCGTTTCGTCTAGGGGGGCCATGGTGAACACTGAAGCTTTCTTT. Translation: CAVSSRGAMVNTEAFF.